This T cell receptor beta chain was obtained from a study of tumor-infiltrating lymphocytes in primary liver carcinoma. Study overall: Subjects consisted of male and female patients aged 30 to 69 years.

The V gene's germline CDR1 is SNHLY and CDR2 FYNNEI. The CDR3 covers 11 residues. Researchers generated TCR beta cDNA from about 530 ng of total RNA, relying on a constant-region primer. Generation of the TCR beta libraries relied on three nested multiplex PCR rounds using slightly modified ARM-PCR. Use of TRBV1-TRBV30 forward primers with a C-beta reverse primer characterized the first two PCR rounds, which lasted about 10 cycles each. TCRdb independently ran MiXCR on the multiplex PCR reads; one entry per CDR3 protein. The sample yields around 40,000 distinct CDR3 sequences, around 72% seen once. Scientists recovered RNA and DNA together from roughly 18-30 mg of unsorted bulk tissue. HBV chronically infected the treatment-naive patients. Regarding this clonotype: Antigen: not known. Possible read error: a much larger clone is one base away.

Notes on the study in general: Tumors had a top-250-clone fraction that was significantly higher than blood (p = 0.039). Researchers report that only about 7.5-24% of top clones turned up in all five tumor regions.

The receptor was derived from a middle-aged man with primary liver carcinoma and hepatitis B virus infection. Sequencing used liver tumor tissue from sampling region 2. Regarding subset: tumor region T2, inferior pole. The rearrangement uses TRBV2 and TRBJ2-7; tentatively, D is TRBD2 (6 bases). CDR3 protein: CASCEAGEQYF. CDR3 coding DNA: TGTGCCAGCTGTGAAGCGGGTGAGCAGTACTTC.